Below, 9 T cell receptor beta chains from the same sample are listed, as sequenced in a study of T cell responses to AZD1222 COVID-19 vaccine. Assay used: immunoSEQ multiplex PCR; TCRdb lists only in-frame clones, some missing. This sample has about 150,000 clones, with roughly nine tenths found just once. This material consisted of peripheral blood, taken on day 0 of AZD1222 vaccination. The source of these receptors is an adult in good health.

This rearrangement joins TRBV29-1 to TRBJ2-1; 8 bases are shared with TRBD1. CDR3 length: 14 amino acids. Germline CDR1 reads SQVTM; CDR2 reads ANQGSEA. With V trimmed by 5 bases and J by 9 bases, 12 bases remained unmatched. The CDR3 nucleotides are TGCAGCGTTACCGCGGACAGGGAGTTGTTTGAGCAGTTCTTC. Translated: CSVTADRELFEQFF.

V usage is TRBV21-1 and J usage is TRBJ1-2; TRBD1, the D gene given by the table, was not confirmed from the DNA. TRBV21-1 is classified as a pseudogene. CDR3 size: 15 residues. The CDR3 is CASSNPIQGWYGYTF. CDR3 DNA sequence: TGTGCCAGCAGCAACCCAATCCAGGGATGGTATGGCTACACCTTC.

The chain recombines TRBV19 with TRBJ1-1; 7 nucleotides line up with TRBD1. CDR1 and CDR2 (germline): LNHDA, SQIVND (reference sequence). The CDR3 runs to 13 residues. The ends lost 7 bases at V and 1 base at J; junction bases unmatched: 3. The CDR3 nucleotides are TGTGCCAGTATTGGACAGGCGAACACTGAAGCTTTCTTT. As protein: CASIGQANTEAFF.

This clone came up a few times. The chain uses TRBV19 and TRBJ1-5; no reliable D call. Germline CDR1 and CDR2: LNHDA and SQIVND (reference sequence). This CDR3 has 15 residues. Trimming stripped 4 bases from V and 0 bases from J, with 10 bases between. The CDR3 here is CASSTGLYSNQPQHF. CDR3 in DNA: TGTGCCAGTAGTACGGGTCTTTATAGCAATCAGCCCCAGCATTTT.

CDR3 protein: CASSTGLAATGELFF. The CDR3 coding sequence is TGTGCCAGCAGCACCGGACTAGCAGCTACCGGGGAGCTGTTTTTT. The chain is built from TRBV7-2 and TRBJ2-2; 8 bases line up with TRBD2. V dropped 5 bases and J dropped 5; count of bases not matched to a gene: 7. This CDR3 contains 15 residues. Germline lookup yields CDR1 SGHTA and CDR2 FQGNSA.

This chain joins TRBV27 and TRBJ1-3; D call uncertain. Per the germline V gene, CDR1 is MNHEY and CDR2 is SMNVEV (reference sequence). The CDR3 runs 14 residues. V shed 5 bases and J shed 0 bases, with 8 bases lying between them. In DNA form, the CDR3 reads TGTGCCAGCAGTCCCCGGGCCTCTGGAAACACCATATATTTT. Its translation is CASSPRASGNTIYF.

The chain has TRBV11-2 and TRBJ2-7, with TRBD2 matching 7 bases. This CDR3 comprises 15 residues. With V trimmed by 7 bases and J by 2 bases, 11 bases remained unmatched. Germline V gene data show CDR1 as SGHAT and CDR2 as FQNNGV. DNA for the CDR3: TGTGCCAGCACCTACGGGGCGGGAGTCACCTACGAGCAGTACTTC. Its translation is CASTYGAGVTYEQYF. The full variable domain, its missing parts supplied by reference TRBV11-2 and TRBJ2-7, is EAGVAQSPRYKIIEKRQSVAFWCNPISGHATLYWYQQILGQGPKLLIQFQNNGVVDDSQLPKDRFSAERLKGVDSTLKIQPAKLEDSAVYLCASTYGAGVTYEQYFGPGTRLTVT.

Note on this clone: At one of its ends the junction is not consistent with the germline gene, which may arise from a read error. This chain connects TRBV7-7 to TRBJ2-1, with 9 nucleotides matching TRBD2. The CDR3 spans 15 residues. Germline V gene data show CDR1 as SSHAT and CDR2 as FNYEAQ (reference sequence). This chain's CDR3 is CASSNGLAHYNEQFF. The CDR3 DNA follows: TGTGCTAGCAGCAATGGACTAGCGCATTACAATGAGCAGTTCTTC.

The chain uses TRBV7-3 and TRBJ1-1; D unclear. V was clipped by 3 bases and J by 5 bases, with 10 bases between them. CDR1 is SGHTA, CDR2 FQGTGA, per germline. The CDR3 covers 13 residues. The CDR3 spells CASSLGRETEAFF. As DNA, the CDR3 is TGTGCCAGCAGCTTGGGCCGGGAAACTGAAGCTTTCTTT.